The sequence of this TCR beta chain was determined in a study of response to subunit inactivated influenza vaccine. Regarding the study as a whole: The authors offered the suggestion that each seasonal influenza vaccination recruits few new T cells.

Turning to this clonotype: Its antigen is as yet unknown.

This CDR3 contains 24 residues. V trimming: 3 bases; J trimming: 0 bases; junction bases outside the gene matches: 20. Via MiXCR, TCRdb re-called the RT-PCR reads, giving one row per CDR3 protein. The table includes about 500,000 distinct CDR3 sequences, approximately 12% detected once. The sequences come from PBMCs from blood, collected roughly 48 days after vaccination. This chain connects TRBV7-1 to TRBJ2-1; 16 bases fit TRBD2. TRBV7-1 is designated an ORF whose function remains uncertain. The source of this sequence is a man aged 45 to 65 who received an inactivated influenza vaccine. Here the CDR3 reads CASSSTGTSGRAAPFVISYNEQFF. The CDR3 DNA is TGTGCCAGCAGCTCTACCGGGACTAGCGGGAGGGCCGCTCCCTTCGTTATCTCCTACAATGAGCAGTTCTTC.